The clone carrying this T cell receptor (beta chain) was counted at least ten times. Patients who underwent sequencing had shown CD8+CD57+ cell expansion by flow cytometry. The diagnosis in all patients was severe acquired aplastic anemia. Prior therapy had not been administered to any patient at the time of blood sampling. CDR3 length: 15 residues. With V trimmed by 5 bases and J by 10 bases, 10 bases remained unmatched. Germline V CDR1 and CDR2: SGHTA, FQGNSA. Genomic DNA was employed as the template in profiling TCR beta VDJ and CDR3. TCRdb fed the reads into MiXCR, producing one record per CDR3 protein. The data show around 430,000 distinct CDR3 sequences, with approximately 32% seen just once and 0.82% held by the top ten. This record belongs to a study of CD8+CD57+ T cells in acquired aplastic anemia.

This receptor was obtained from a human donor with aplastic anemia. Sequencing used sorted CD4+, CD8+, or CD8+CD57+ T cells (not recorded which) from PBMCs. V is TRBV7-2 and J is TRBJ1-6, with 8 bases lining up with TRBD1. Written as DNA, the CDR3 is TGTGCCAGCAGCCAGACAGGGGCAGGGAGCTCACCCCTCCACTTT. It codes for CASSQTGAGSSPLHF.